This T cell receptor beta chain was identified in a study of blood T cell repertoires in COVID-19. The overall study: PBMCs, B-cell-depleted T cells, or T cells provided the cDNA or gDNA that made up the material.

The V and J ends lost 7 bases and 0 bases respectively, with 8 bases between them. The CDR3 is made up of 14 amino acids. Germline V CDR1 and CDR2: SGHRS, YFSETQ. TCRdb keeps only in-frame clones here, not all; method: immunoSEQ multiplex PCR. The sample lists around 270,000 clones; roughly 84% were seen once. This clonotype originated in a woman between 40 and 50 years old who had recovered from COVID-19. Material: peripheral blood. This chain joins TRBV5-1 and TRBJ2-6, with a weak D call TRBD1 (5 bases). The chain's CDR3 is CASYQGSGANVLTF. DNA of the CDR3: TGCGCCAGCTATCAGGGCTCTGGGGCCAACGTCCTGACTTTC.